The 3 T cell receptor beta chains given below trace back to one sample, sequenced in a study of blood T cell repertoires in COVID-19. Sequenced by immunoSEQ multiplex PCR; TCRdb stores in-frame clones only, minus some. The sample holds over 90,000 clones, 80% to 90% seen once. Sequencing input: peripheral blood. These receptors originate from a man of 80 years or more with COVID-19, enrolled during active disease.

The J gene is TRBJ2-5, the V gene TRBV6-2 or TRBV6-3, with 8 positions matching TRBD2. CDR3 length: 15 residues. Germline CDR1 MNHEY, CDR2 SVGEGT. The V segment lost 5 bases and the J segment 5 bases; nucleotides outside the gene matches: 10. Here the CDR3 reads CASSPGTRQMETQYF. CDR3 in DNA: TGTGCCAGCAGTCCCGGGACTAGGCAGATGGAGACCCAGTACTTC.

The chain carries TRBV11-2 and TRBJ1-2; unclear D gene. V lost 2 bases and J 8 bases, leaving 9 bases between the germline ends. Germline-derived CDR1 and CDR2 are SGHAT and FQNNGV. The CDR3 loop spans 12 amino acids. In nucleotides, the CDR3 is TGTGCCAGCAGCTTACTCACAGACGGCTACACCTTC. Translating gives CASSLLTDGYTF.

The chain has TRBV13 and TRBJ2-2, with 8 bases matching TRBD2. Trimming cost V 3 bases and J 1 base; bases outside gene matches: 7. Looked up from germline, CDR1 is PRHDT and CDR2 is FYEKMQ (reference sequence). This CDR3 comprises 17 residues. The CDR3 protein is CASSFNPGTRNTGELFF. DNA for the CDR3: TGTGCCAGCAGCTTCAATCCCGGGACTAGGAACACCGGGGAGCTGTTTTTT.